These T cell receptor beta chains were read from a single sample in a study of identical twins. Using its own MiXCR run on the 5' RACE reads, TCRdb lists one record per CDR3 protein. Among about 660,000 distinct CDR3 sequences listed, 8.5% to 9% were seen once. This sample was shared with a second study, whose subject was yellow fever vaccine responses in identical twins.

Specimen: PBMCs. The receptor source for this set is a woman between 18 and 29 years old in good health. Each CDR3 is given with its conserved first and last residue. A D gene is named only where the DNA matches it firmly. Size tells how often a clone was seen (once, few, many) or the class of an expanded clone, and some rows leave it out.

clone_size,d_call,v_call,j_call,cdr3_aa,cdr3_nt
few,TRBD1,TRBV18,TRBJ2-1,CASSPLQGNNEQFF,TGTGCCAGCTCACCGCTACAGGGGAACAATGAGCAGTTCTTC
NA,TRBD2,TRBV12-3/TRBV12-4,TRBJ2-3,CASSLGAGGQVDTQYF,TGTGCCAGCAGTTTAGGAGCGGGAGGGCAAGTAGATACGCAGTATTTT
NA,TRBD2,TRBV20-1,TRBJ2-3,CSARDLAGLPDTQYF,TGCAGTGCTAGAGATCTAGCGGGACTGCCAGATACGCAGTATTTT
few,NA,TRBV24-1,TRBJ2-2,CATSDLTRGGPGELFF,TGTGCCACCAGTGATTTGACCAGGGGTGGACCCGGGGAGCTGTTTTTT
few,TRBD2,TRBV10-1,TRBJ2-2,CASSGLAGATGELFF,TGCGCCAGCAGTGGACTAGCGGGAGCCACCGGGGAGCTGTTTTTT
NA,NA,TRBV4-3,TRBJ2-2,CASSPDTLNTGELFF,TGCGCCAGCAGTCCCGACACCTTGAACACCGGGGAGCTGTTTTTT
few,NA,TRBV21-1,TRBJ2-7,CAIWVEEEQYF,TGTGCCATATGGGTGGAGGAGGAGCAGTACTTC
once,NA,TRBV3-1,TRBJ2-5,CASSQDRAGGETRYF,TGTGCCAGCAGCCAAGATCGTGCGGGTGGGGAGACCCGGTACTTC
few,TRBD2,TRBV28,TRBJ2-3,CASSLDLAGGTDTQYF,TGTGCCAGCAGTTTAGATCTAGCGGGGGGCACAGATACGCAGTATTTT
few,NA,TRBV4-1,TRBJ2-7,CASSQESRVTYEQYF,TGCGCCAGCAGCCAAGAGTCCCGGGTAACCTACGAGCAGTACTTC
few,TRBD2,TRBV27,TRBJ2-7,CASATSGYEQYF,TGTGCCAGCGCGACTAGCGGGTACGAGCAGTACTTC
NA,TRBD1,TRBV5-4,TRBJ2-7,CASSADRGAEQYF,TGTGCCAGCAGCGCCGACAGGGGAGCCGAGCAGTACTTC
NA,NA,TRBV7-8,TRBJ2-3,CASSFYENTDTQYF,TGTGCCAGCAGCTTTTATGAAAACACAGATACGCAGTATTTT
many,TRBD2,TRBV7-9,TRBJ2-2,CASSLRLAGEGTGELFF,TGTGCCAGCAGCCTACGACTAGCGGGAGAGGGAACCGGGGAGCTGTTTTTT
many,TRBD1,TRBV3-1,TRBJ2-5,CASSRGTGLQETQYF,TGTGCCAGCAGCCGCGGGACAGGCCTCCAAGAGACCCAGTACTTC
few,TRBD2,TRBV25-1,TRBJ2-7,CASSDPGTSGSDEQYF,TGTGCCAGCAGTGACCCCGGGACTAGCGGGAGCGACGAGCAGTACTTC
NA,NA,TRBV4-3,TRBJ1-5,CASSQDATQPQHF,TGCGCCAGCAGCCAAGATGCCACTCAGCCCCAGCATTTT
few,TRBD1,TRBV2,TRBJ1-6,CASSGTPQGFSPLHF,TGTGCCAGCAGTGGGACGCCACAGGGGTTTTCACCCCTCCACTTT
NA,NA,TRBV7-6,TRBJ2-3,CASSLGAGRSGTDTQYF,TGTGCCAGCAGCTTAGGCGCAGGGAGGTCTGGCACAGATACGCAGTATTTT
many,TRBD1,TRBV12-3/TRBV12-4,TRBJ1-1,CASNKDRLTEAFF,TGTGCCAGCAACAAGGACAGGCTCACTGAAGCTTTCTTT
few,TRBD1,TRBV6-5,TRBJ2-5,CASSYSGQGQETQYF,TGTGCCAGCAGTTACTCGGGACAGGGCCAGGAGACCCAGTACTTC
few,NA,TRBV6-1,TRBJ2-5,CASSEFVAEGQETQYF,TGTGCCAGCAGTGAATTTGTAGCGGAAGGACAAGAGACCCAGTACTTC
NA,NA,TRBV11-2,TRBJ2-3,CASSLGSLTTDTQYF,TGTGCCAGCAGCTTAGGTTCACTGACCACAGATACGCAGTATTTT
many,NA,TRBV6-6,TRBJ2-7,CASTSGQGKEQYF,TGTGCCAGCACCTCAGGGCAGGGAAAGGAGCAGTACTTC
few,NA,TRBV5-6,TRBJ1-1,CASSLASGTGAEAFF,TGTGCCAGCAGCTTGGCGTCAGGGACGGGCGCTGAAGCTTTCTTT
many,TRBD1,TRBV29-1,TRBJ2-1,CSVPGQGANEQFF,TGCAGCGTTCCAGGACAGGGGGCTAATGAGCAGTTCTTC
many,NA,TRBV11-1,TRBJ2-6,CASSLSSGYGSGANVLTF,TGTGCCAGCAGCTTAAGTTCCGGCTATGGCTCTGGGGCCAACGTCCTGACTTTC
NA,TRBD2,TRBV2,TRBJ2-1,CASSERLAAYVNEQFF,TGTGCCAGCAGTGAAAGACTAGCGGCTTATGTCAATGAGCAGTTCTTC
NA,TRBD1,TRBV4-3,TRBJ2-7,CASSRNRGGSSYEQYF,TGCGCCAGCAGCCGGAACAGGGGCGGTAGCTCCTACGAGCAGTACTTC
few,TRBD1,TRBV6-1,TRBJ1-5,CASSPGTGDSNQPQHF,TGTGCCAGCAGTCCGGGGACAGGGGATAGCAATCAGCCCCAGCATTTT
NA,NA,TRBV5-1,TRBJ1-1,CASSLRRDIPNTEAFF,TGCGCCAGCAGCTTGAGAAGGGACATACCGAACACTGAAGCTTTCTTT
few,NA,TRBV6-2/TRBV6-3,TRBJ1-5,CASSRWGGSQPQHF,TGTGCCAGCAGCAGGTGGGGGGGCAGCCAGCCCCAGCATTTT
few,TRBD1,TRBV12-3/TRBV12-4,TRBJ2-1,CASSFGRGPDEQFF,TGTGCCAGCAGTTTCGGCAGGGGGCCAGATGAGCAGTTCTTC
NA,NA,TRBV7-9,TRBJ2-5,CASSSTDGEETQYF,TGTGCCAGCAGCTCGACGGACGGTGAAGAGACCCAGTACTTC
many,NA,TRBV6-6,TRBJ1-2,CASLRGGSGYTF,TGTGCCAGTCTACGGGGGGGCTCTGGCTACACCTTC
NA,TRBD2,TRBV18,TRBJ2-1,CASSPALAGAEQFF,TGTGCCAGCTCACCAGCCCTAGCGGGGGCCGAGCAGTTCTTC
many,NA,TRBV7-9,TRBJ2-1,CASSILLGGNEQFF,TGTGCCAGCAGCATCCTTTTAGGGGGCAATGAGCAGTTCTTC
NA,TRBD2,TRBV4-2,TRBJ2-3,CASTLAVVGDTQYF,TGTGCCAGCACACTAGCGGTAGTGGGAGATACGCAGTATTTT
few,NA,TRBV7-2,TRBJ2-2,CASAPSFGNTGELFF,TGTGCCAGCGCGCCTAGTTTCGGAAACACCGGGGAGCTGTTTTTT
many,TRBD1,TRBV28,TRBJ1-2,CASSQLGGWGQTYGYTF,TGTGCCAGCAGCCAGTTGGGAGGGTGGGGACAGACCTATGGCTACACCTTC
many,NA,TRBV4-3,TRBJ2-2,CASSQDLLGNTGELFF,TGCGCCAGCAGCCAAGATCTCCTGGGAAACACCGGGGAGCTGTTTTTT
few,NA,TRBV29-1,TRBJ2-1,CSVGLGGNNEQFF,TGCAGCGTTGGGTTGGGCGGAAACAATGAGCAGTTCTTC
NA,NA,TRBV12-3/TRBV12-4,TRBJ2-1,CASSPRGGGYGEQFF,TGTGCCAGCAGCCCTAGAGGGGGGGGATACGGTGAGCAGTTCTTC
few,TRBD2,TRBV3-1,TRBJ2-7,CASRATSGLSYEQYF,TGTGCCAGCAGGGCGACTAGCGGTCTTTCCTACGAGCAGTACTTC
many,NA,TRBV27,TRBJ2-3,CASSPQGGTQYF,TGTGCCAGCAGTCCCCAGGGCGGTACGCAGTATTTT
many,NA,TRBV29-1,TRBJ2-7,CSVEWVREQYF,TGCAGCGTTGAATGGGTTCGCGAGCAGTACTTC
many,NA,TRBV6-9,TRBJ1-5,CASSYRGGPQHF,TGTGCCAGCAGTTACCGGGGAGGGCCCCAGCATTTT
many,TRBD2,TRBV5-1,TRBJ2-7,CASSLGLAGANYEQYF,TGCGCCAGCAGCTTGGGCCTAGCGGGAGCAAACTACGAGCAGTACTTC
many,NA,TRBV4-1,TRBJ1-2,CASSQTADYGYTF,TGCGCCAGCAGCCAAACCGCGGACTATGGCTACACCTTC
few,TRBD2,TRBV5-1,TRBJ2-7,CASSAQLAGGTYEQYF,TGCGCCAGCAGCGCTCAACTAGCGGGGGGCACCTACGAGCAGTACTTC
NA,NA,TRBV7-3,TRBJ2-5,CASSLNTGARGQYF,TGTGCCAGCAGCTTAAACACGGGGGCTCGGGGCCAGTACTTC
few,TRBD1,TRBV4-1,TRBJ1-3,CASSQALGGGLSGSSGNTIYF,TGCGCCAGCAGCCAAGCCCTCGGAGGGGGCCTAAGCGGCAGCTCTGGAAACACCATATATTTT
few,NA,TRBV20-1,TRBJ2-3,CSAREERIGNTDTQYF,TGCAGTGCTAGAGAGGAGAGAATTGGGAACACAGATACGCAGTATTTT
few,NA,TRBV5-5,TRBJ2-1,CASSSIRGGGEQFF,TGTGCCAGCAGCTCCATCAGGGGAGGCGGTGAGCAGTTCTTC
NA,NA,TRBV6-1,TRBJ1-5,CASSEALIRANFNQPQHF,TGTGCCAGCAGTGAAGCGCTTATCAGGGCAAACTTCAATCAGCCCCAGCATTTT
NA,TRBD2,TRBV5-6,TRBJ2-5,CASSTQGLAGGQETQYF,TGTGCCAGCAGCACCCAGGGACTAGCGGGGGGACAAGAGACCCAGTACTTC
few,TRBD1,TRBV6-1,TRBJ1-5,CASSVDRGADGQVSNQPQHF,TGTGCCAGCAGTGTGGACAGGGGCGCGGACGGGCAGGTTAGCAATCAGCCCCAGCATTTT
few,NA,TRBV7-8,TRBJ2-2,CASIRGAGGGTTGELFF,TGTGCCAGCATAAGGGGGGCCGGAGGGGGAACCACCGGGGAGCTGTTTTTT
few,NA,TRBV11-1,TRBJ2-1,CASRISGPSGGISYNEQFF,TGTGCCAGCCGAATTAGCGGGCCGTCAGGGGGCATTTCCTACAATGAGCAGTTCTTC